The rows below give T cell receptor beta chains drawn from one sample of a study of blood T cell repertoires in COVID-19. Generated by immunoSEQ multiplex PCR, the TCRdb table keeps only in-frame clones and is missing some. Of approximately 180,000 clones listed, 76% are singletons. Sequencing was performed on PBMCs or T cells enriched from blood (not recorded which). The receptors stem from a woman aged 45-60 years with acute COVID-19. The CDR3 runs from the conserved cysteine through the conserved F or W. The D gene is left open where the match is weak. For some rows the clone size is stated as once, few or many, or as a class when expanded; others skip it.

TRBV3-1/TRBV3-2,-,TRBJ1-5,-,TGTGCCAGCAGCCAGGGCAGGGCCAATCAGCCCCAGCATTTT,CASSQGRANQPQHF
TRBV10-1,TRBD1,TRBJ1-2,-,TGCGCCATTACACAGGGGGTCTATGGCTACACCTTC,CAITQGVYGYTF
TRBV6-5,-,TRBJ2-2,-,TGTGCCAGCAAGTTAGAGTGGGAGCTGTTTTTT,CASKLEWELFF
TRBV7-2,TRBD2,TRBJ2-5,-,TGTGCCAGCAGCCCCCGGGTTAGCGGGGGGGCAGAGACCCAGTACTTC,CASSPRVSGGAETQYF
TRBV7-8,TRBD1,TRBJ2-1,-,TGTGCCAGCAGCTTACCGAGGACAGGGAAATTGGATGTGAATGAGCAGTTCTTC,CASSLPRTGKLDVNEQFF
TRBV5-6,-,TRBJ2-3,-,TGTGCCAGCAGCGACCCCGGGGGAACCACAGATACGCAGTATTTT,CASSDPGGTTDTQYF
TRBV7-9,TRBD2,TRBJ2-3,-,TGTGCCAGCAGCAGATATAGCGGGGGTCGGGATGATACGCAGTATTTT,CASSRYSGGRDDTQYF
TRBV29-1,-,TRBJ1-1,-,TGCAGCGTTGAGACACCCCAGAACACTGAAGCTTTCTTT,CSVETPQNTEAFF
TRBV2,-,TRBJ1-2,-,TGTGCCAGCGTACAGGTCTATGGCTACACCTTC,CASVQVYGYTF
TRBV28,-,TRBJ1-2,-,TGTGCCAGCAGTTTTACAGGGAGGCTCGATAGGCGGGGGTACGGCTACACCTTC,CASSFTGRLDRRGYGYTF
TRBV24-1,TRBD1,TRBJ2-1,many,TGTGCCACCAGTGAAGACAGGGGGCCGTACAATGAGCAGTTCTTC,CATSEDRGPYNEQFF
TRBV5-1,TRBD1,TRBJ1-1,-,TGCGCCAGCAGCTTGGGGCAGGGGGCGGTGGCTTTCTTT,CASSLGQGAVAFF
TRBV9,-,TRBJ2-2,many,TGTGCCAGCAGCGTAGAACAGGCGAACACCGGGGAGCTGTTTTTT,CASSVEQANTGELFF
TRBV28,-,TRBJ2-2,-,TGTGCCAGCACCGCCGGACTACAGAACACCGGGGAGCTGTTTTTT,CASTAGLQNTGELFF
TRBV7-6,TRBD2,TRBJ2-1,-,TGTGCCAGCAGCTCCCCTGACGGGACTAGCGGGGCATGGAGCTCCTACAATGAGCAGTTCTTC,CASSSPDGTSGAWSSYNEQFF
TRBV11-2,TRBD1,TRBJ1-3,-,TGTGCCAGCAGCTCCGAACGGGACAGATTCTCTGGAAACACCATATATTTT,CASSSERDRFSGNTIYF
TRBV27,TRBD2,TRBJ2-1,-,TGTGCCAGCAGCACCGGACTAGCGGGCGTCAATGAGCAGTTCTTC,CASSTGLAGVNEQFF
TRBV7-3,TRBD2,TRBJ2-2,once,TGTGCCAGCACGACTAGCCAGGGCGGGGAGCTGTTTTTT,CASTTSQGGELFF
TRBV19,TRBD1,TRBJ1-2,-,TGTGCCAGTAGTGACAGGGGGCGTCCTGGTGGCTACACCTTC,CASSDRGRPGGYTF
TRBV7-9,-,TRBJ1-5,many,TGTGCCAGCAGCTCGGCGGCAGGGAATCAGCCCCAGCATTTT,CASSSAAGNQPQHF
TRBV6-5,-,TRBJ2-4,-,TGTGCCAGCAGTTACCGGCAGGGCATTCAGTACTTC,CASSYRQGIQYF
TRBV2,-,TRBJ1-2,-,TGTGCCAGCAGTGCAGGGGTAGCTAACTATGGCTACACCTTC,CASSAGVANYGYTF
TRBV7-9,TRBD2,TRBJ2-5,few,TGTGCCAGCAGCTCCGGTCAAATAGCGGGGGGTCGATTCCAAGAGACCCAGTACTTC,CASSSGQIAGGRFQETQYF
TRBV6-9,TRBD1,TRBJ1-3,-,TGTGCCAGCCCCGGGACAGATAACACCATATATTTT,CASPGTDNTIYF
TRBV3-1/TRBV3-2,-,TRBJ1-6,-,TGTGCCAGCAGCCAACAGGGGAGATCACCCCTCCACTTT,CASSQQGRSPLHF
TRBV7-9,-,TRBJ1-4,-,TGTGCCAGCAGCCCAGATGGGGGCAGGGGAAAACTGTTTTTT,CASSPDGGRGKLFF
TRBV15,-,TRBJ1-5,-,TGTGCCACCAGCAGAGACCGGAGGGGCCTATGGCCCCAGCATTTT,CATSRDRRGLWPQHF
TRBV19,TRBD1,TRBJ1-5,once,TGTGCCAGTAGTATAGAGGGGACAGCCAATCAGCCCCAGCATTTT,CASSIEGTANQPQHF
TRBV7-8,-,TRBJ1-2,-,TGTGCCAGCAGCGACAGGACGGCCTATGGGTGGACCTTC,CASSDRTAYGWTF
TRBV2,TRBD2,TRBJ2-5,-,TGTGCCAGCAGTGAAGTAGCGGGGGGGCGGGAGACCCAGTACTTC,CASSEVAGGRETQYF
TRBV7-9,-,TRBJ1-2,-,TGTGCCAGCAGCCCGGGGGTGGGGTACTATGGCTACACCTTC,CASSPGVGYYGYTF
TRBV25-1,TRBD1,TRBJ2-3,-,TGTGCCAGCAGTGACTGGGACAGGGGCGCAGATACGCAGTATTTT,CASSDWDRGADTQYF
TRBV6-4,-,TRBJ1-4,few,TGTGCCAGCAGTGACCGTGTCAGGGCACGGACTAATGAAAAACTGTTTTTT,CASSDRVRARTNEKLFF
TRBV10-3,TRBD2,TRBJ2-3,once,TGTGCCATCAGTGACCCCGATAGAGCGGGGGCCACAGATACGCAGTATTTT,CAISDPDRAGATDTQYF
TRBV5-1,-,TRBJ1-1,-,TGCGCCAGCAGCTTGGTGACAGATTACACTGAAGCTTTCTTT,CASSLVTDYTEAFF
TRBV7-9,TRBD1,TRBJ1-5,-,TGTGCCAGCAGCTCGGGACAGAATCAGCCCCAGCATTTT,CASSSGQNQPQHF
TRBV28,-,TRBJ1-1,-,TGTGCCAGCAGGCAAACAGGGTCGGGCACTGAAGCTTTCTTT,CASRQTGSGTEAFF
TRBV19,TRBD2,TRBJ2-5,-,TGTGCCAGTAGTATAGGGGGACTAGCGGGGTCCCTTCAAGAGACCCAGTACTTC,CASSIGGLAGSLQETQYF
TRBV30,-,TRBJ1-5,-,TGTGCCTGGAGTGGACAGATTAGCAATCAGCCCCAGCATTTT,CAWSGQISNQPQHF
TRBV5-1,TRBD1,TRBJ1-5,-,TGCGCCAGCAGCTTGGGCCCTACAGGGGGAATGAGTCAGCCCCAGCATTTT,CASSLGPTGGMSQPQHF
TRBV6-6,-,TRBJ1-5,-,TGTGCCAGCAGGAACGGGGAAGGCAATCAGCCCCAGCATTTT,CASRNGEGNQPQHF
TRBV6-2/TRBV6-3,-,TRBJ2-2,-,TGTGCCAGCAGTTCCCAGGGGCGGGGGGAGCTGTTTTTT,CASSSQGRGELFF